This T cell receptor (beta chain) was obtained from a study of blood T cell repertoires in COVID-19. The wider study: COVID-19 samples from acute and convalescent phases originated in the United States, Italy and Spain.

Original data processing: The assay estimated nucleated cells by amplifying reference gene primers. Sequencing used immunoSEQ multiplex PCR; TCRdb keeps in-frame clones, though not all of them. V, J and clone size are those of that table, while D and trimming were read from the DNA. Of roughly 290,000 clones detected, around 89% appear once; the ten largest clones hold roughly 1.5%. The sequenced sample was PBMCs or T cells enriched from blood (not recorded which). The origin of this receptor is a woman between 18 and 29 years old with acute COVID-19.

In DNA, the CDR3 is TGTGCCAGCAGCCTTCGGTCTTCCGGGCAGTACTTC. Amino acids: CASSLRSSGQYF. This chain uses TRBV7-2 with TRBJ2-7; D unclear. CDR1 is SGHTA and CDR2 is FQGNSA in the germline V gene. V dropped 5 bases and J dropped 9 bases, with 14 bases sitting between them. The CDR3 consists of 12 residues.